This T cell receptor (beta chain) is from a study of PD-L1 blockade in urothelial cancer. Study details: Around 2014, patients got going on atezolizumab, taking 1,200 mg intravenously every 3 weeks. Male patients with bladder-origin urothelial cancer numbered about 90% of the roughly 30.

This clone occurred once. Its antigen is as yet unknown. Study results and caveats: In blood at 3 weeks, tumor-associated clones expanded more among patients with durable benefit.

Trimming removed 2 bases at V and 6 bases at J, with 12 bases between. Per germline, CDR1 MDHEN and CDR2 SYDVKM. This CDR3 has 14 residues. This table comes from immunoSEQ multiplex PCR, and its TCRdb copy is limited to in-frame clones, with some not included. The sample has 65,000 to 80,000 clones, less than 90% seen once. The sample here was PBMCs, taken around atezolizumab (anti-PD-L1) treatment. The V gene is TRBV28, the J gene TRBJ2-3; perhaps TRBD2 as D (7 bases). This receptor was taken from a man in his 70s with urothelial cancer. CDR3 in DNA: TGTGCCAGCAGTTTAGGGGGGGCGGAGGATACGCAGTATTTT. It yields the protein CASSLGGAEDTQYF.